This T cell receptor beta chain came from a study of tumor-infiltrating lymphocytes in primary liver carcinoma. Study-level points and caveats: Less overlap was seen in tumor-adjacent and tumor-blood pairs than in tumor region pairs.

Details on this clonotype: Its cognate antigen is unknown. A junction boundary mismatches the germline segment, possibly from a read error.

From unsorted bulk tissue weighing about 17-30 mg, DNA and RNA were co-extracted. Infection with HBV was chronic in patients; they were treatment-naive. Germline CDR1 is MDHEN and CDR2 is SYDVKM. The CDR3 consists of 12 residues. Constant-region priming of roughly 490 ng total RNA yielded TCR beta cDNA. Libraries of TCR beta came from three nested multiplex PCR rounds with slightly modified ARM-PCR. Each of the first two PCR rounds ran approximately 9 cycles with TRBV1-TRBV30 forward and C-beta reverse primers. TCRdb re-analysed the multiplex PCR reads in MiXCR, keeping a single row per CDR3 protein. In the table there are 95,000 to 100,000 distinct CDR3 sequences, around 66% of which are singletons.

The sample comprised liver tumor tissue from sampling region 2. Documented subset: tumor region T2, inferior pole. This receptor was identified in a woman in her sixties with primary liver carcinoma and hepatitis B virus infection. V gene TRBV28 combines with J gene TRBJ2-7; D remains ambiguous. The CDR3, as DNA: TGTGACAGCAGTTTAGGAGCATACGAGCAGTACTTC. It yields the protein CDSSLGAYEQYF.